This TCR beta chain was documented in a study of shared clonotypes between healthy human individuals. CDR1 is SQVTM and CDR2 is ANQGSEA in the germline V gene. Deletions cut 4 bases from V and 1 base from J, with 16 bases between. The CDR3 is made up of 15 amino acids. Data came from immunoSEQ multiplex PCR; TCRdb stores just in-frame clones and leaves some out. This table holds some 530,000 clones, 78% found once. Unsorted samples used tens of millions of PBMCs for genomic DNA. The sample taken for sequencing was PBMCs. The rearrangement uses TRBV29-1 and TRBJ1-1, with D unresolved. The sequence derives from a woman aged 40-49 years in good health. Some clones in this sample may be carry-over from other donors' samples. This CDR3 is CSVVGQNKGNTEAFF. The DNA of the CDR3 is TGCAGCGTTGTAGGGCAGAACAAAGGGAACACTGAAGCTTTCTTT.